This T cell receptor (beta chain) was documented in a study of tissue T cells after allogeneic stem cell transplantation. Study overall: This research-autopsy study prospectively enrolled adult allogeneic hematopoietic cell transplant recipients with steroid-refractory graft-versus-host disease. Study-wide findings and caveats: Only a limited share of tissue TCRs appeared in blood or spleen. Across patients, clones rarely overlapped, yet motif clusters were shared tissue-specifically. Anatomically similar tissues had similar TCR repertoires within each patient.

The assay was immunoSEQ multiplex PCR, and TCRdb's table has in-frame clones only and misses some. The sample contains roughly 42,000 clones, about nine tenths of which appear only once. V was shortened by 4 bases and J by 0 bases, with 11 bases between the two germline ends. CDR1 SGHDT and CDR2 YYEEEE come from the germline V gene. This CDR3 is built from 15 residues. In the case of this clone: Its specificity is unknown.

The chain has TRBV5-6 and TRBJ1-5; TRBD1 might be the D (5 bases). This TCR derives from a woman aged 40 to 75 who later had graft-versus-host disease after an allogeneic stem cell transplant. Sequencing was performed on blood, taken before transplantation. The CDR3 protein is CASSRRGSSNQPQHF. The CDR3 DNA sequence: TGTGCCAGCAGCCGACGGGGGTCTAGCAATCAGCCCCAGCATTTT.